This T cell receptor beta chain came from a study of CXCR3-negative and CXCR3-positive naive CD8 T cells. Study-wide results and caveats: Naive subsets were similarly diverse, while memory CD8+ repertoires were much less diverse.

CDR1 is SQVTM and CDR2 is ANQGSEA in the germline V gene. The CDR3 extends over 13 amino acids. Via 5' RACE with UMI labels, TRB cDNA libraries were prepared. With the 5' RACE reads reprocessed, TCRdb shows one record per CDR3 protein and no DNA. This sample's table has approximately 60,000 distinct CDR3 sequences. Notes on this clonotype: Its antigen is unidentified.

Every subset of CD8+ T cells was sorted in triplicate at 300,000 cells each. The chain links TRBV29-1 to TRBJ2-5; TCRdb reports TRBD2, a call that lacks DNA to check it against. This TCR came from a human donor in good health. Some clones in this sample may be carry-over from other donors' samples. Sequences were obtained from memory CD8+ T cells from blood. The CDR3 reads CSVEEGGGETQYF. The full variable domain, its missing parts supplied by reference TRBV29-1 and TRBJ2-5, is SAVISQKPSRDICQRGTSLTIQCQVDSQVTMMFWYRQQPGQSLTLIATANQGSEATYESGFVIDKFPISRPNLTFSTLTVSNMSPEDSSIYLCSVEEGGGETQYFGPGTRLLVL.